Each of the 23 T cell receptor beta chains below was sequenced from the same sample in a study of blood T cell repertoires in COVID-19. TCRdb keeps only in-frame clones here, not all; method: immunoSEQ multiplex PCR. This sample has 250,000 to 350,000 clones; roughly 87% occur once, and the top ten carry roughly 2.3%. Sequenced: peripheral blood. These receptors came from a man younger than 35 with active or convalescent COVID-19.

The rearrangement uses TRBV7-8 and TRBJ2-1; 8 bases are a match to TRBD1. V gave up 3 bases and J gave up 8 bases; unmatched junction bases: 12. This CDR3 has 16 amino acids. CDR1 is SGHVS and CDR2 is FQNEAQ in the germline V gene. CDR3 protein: CASSFSLAGGSYEQFF. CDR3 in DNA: TGTGCCAGCAGCTTCTCTTTGGCAGGGGGCTCCTATGAGCAGTTCTTC.

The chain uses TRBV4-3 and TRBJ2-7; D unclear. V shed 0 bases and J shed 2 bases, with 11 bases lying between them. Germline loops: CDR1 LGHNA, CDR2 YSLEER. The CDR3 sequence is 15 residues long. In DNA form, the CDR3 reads TGCGCCAGCAGCCAAGAAAGCTCAAGAGCCTACGAGCAGTACTTC. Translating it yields CASSQESSRAYEQYF.

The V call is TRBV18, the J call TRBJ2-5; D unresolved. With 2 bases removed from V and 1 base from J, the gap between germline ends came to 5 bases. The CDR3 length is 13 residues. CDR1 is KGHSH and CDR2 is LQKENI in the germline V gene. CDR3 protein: CASSPTVQETQYF. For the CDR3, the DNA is TGTGCCAGCTCACCAACAGTCCAAGAGACCCAGTACTTC.

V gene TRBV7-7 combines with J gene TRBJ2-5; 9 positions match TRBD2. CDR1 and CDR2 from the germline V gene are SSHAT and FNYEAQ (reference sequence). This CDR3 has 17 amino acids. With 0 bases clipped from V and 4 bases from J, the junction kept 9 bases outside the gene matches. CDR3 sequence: CASSLAPTSGGGETQYF. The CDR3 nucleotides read TGTGCCAGCAGCTTAGCTCCGACTAGCGGAGGGGGAGAGACCCAGTACTTC.

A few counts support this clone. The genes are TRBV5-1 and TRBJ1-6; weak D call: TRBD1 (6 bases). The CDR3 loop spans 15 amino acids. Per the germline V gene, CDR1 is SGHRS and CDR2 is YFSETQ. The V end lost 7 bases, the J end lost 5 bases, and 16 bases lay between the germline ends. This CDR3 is CASRGAGHNNSPLHF. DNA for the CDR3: TGCGCCAGCCGGGGGGCTGGGCATAATAATTCACCCCTCCACTTT.

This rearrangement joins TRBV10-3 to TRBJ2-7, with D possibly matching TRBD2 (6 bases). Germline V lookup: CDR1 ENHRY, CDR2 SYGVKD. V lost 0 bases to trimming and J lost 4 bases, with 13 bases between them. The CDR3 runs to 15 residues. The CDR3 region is CAISESETRGYEQYF. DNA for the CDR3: TGTGCCATCAGTGAGTCGGAGACTAGGGGATACGAGCAGTACTTC.

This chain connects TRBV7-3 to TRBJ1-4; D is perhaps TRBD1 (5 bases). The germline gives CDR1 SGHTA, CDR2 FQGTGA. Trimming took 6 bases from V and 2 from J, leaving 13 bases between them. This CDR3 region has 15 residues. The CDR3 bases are TGTGCCAGCAGTTTTGCGGGGCCCACTAATGAAAAACTGTTTTTT. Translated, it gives CASSFAGPTNEKLFF.

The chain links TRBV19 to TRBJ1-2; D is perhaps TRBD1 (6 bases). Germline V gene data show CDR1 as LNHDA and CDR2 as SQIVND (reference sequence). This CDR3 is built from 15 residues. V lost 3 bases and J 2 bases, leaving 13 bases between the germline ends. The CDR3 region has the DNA TGTGCCAGTAGTATTCCGGGACAAGCAAACTATGGCTACACCTTC. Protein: CASSIPGQANYGYTF.

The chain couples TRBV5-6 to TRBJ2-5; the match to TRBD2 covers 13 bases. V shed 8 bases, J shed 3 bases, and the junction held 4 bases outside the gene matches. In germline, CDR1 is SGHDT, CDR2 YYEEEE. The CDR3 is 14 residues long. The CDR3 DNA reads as TGTGCCAGTCGCGGACTAGCGGGGGAAGAGACCCAGTACTTC. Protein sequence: CASRGLAGEETQYF.

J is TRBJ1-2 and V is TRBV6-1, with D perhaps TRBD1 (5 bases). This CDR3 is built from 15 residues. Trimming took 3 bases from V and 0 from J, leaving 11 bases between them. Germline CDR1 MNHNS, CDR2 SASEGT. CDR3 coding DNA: TGTGCCAGCAGTGACCGGGGACTCTCTAACTATGGCTACACCTTC. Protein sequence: CASSDRGLSNYGYTF.

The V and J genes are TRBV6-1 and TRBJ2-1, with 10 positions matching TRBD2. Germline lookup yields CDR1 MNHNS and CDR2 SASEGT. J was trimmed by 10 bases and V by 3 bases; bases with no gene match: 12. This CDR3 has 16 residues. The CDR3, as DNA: TGTGCCAGCAGTGAGCGACTAGCGGGCGTACCCGGGGAGCAGTTCTTC. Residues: CASSERLAGVPGEQFF.

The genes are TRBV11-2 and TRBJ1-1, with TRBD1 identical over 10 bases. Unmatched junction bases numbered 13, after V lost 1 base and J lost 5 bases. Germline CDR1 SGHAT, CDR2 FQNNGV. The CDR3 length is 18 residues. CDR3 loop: CASSLGGPDRGPKTEAFF. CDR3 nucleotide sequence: TGTGCCAGCAGCTTAGGGGGGCCTGACAGGGGGCCCAAAACTGAAGCTTTCTTT.

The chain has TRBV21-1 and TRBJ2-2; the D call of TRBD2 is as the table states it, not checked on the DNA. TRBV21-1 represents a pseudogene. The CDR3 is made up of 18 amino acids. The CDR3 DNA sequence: TGTGCCAGCAGCAAAGCCTCGGGGGCAGCGGGACACACCGGGGAGCTGTTTTTT. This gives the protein CASSKASGAAGHTGELFF.

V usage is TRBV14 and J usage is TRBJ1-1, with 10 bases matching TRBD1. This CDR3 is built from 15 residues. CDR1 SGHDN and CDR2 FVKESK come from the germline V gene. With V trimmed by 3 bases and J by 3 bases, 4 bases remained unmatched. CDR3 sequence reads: CASSHRQGAYTEAFF. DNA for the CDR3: TGTGCCAGCAGCCACCGACAGGGGGCTTACACTGAAGCTTTCTTT.

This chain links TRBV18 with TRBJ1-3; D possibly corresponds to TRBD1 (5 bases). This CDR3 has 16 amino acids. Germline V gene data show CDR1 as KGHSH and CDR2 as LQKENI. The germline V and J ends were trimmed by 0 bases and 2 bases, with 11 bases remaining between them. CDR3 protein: CASSPPIQAAGNTIYF. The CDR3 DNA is TGTGCCAGCTCACCACCAATACAGGCTGCTGGAAACACCATATATTTT.

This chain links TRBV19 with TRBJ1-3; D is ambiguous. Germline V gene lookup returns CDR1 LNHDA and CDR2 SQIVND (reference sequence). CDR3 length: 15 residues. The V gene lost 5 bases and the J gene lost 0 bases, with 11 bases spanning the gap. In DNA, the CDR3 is TGTGCCAGTAGTGCAGAGGCCGCCTCTGGAAACACCATATATTTT. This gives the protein CASSAEAASGNTIYF.

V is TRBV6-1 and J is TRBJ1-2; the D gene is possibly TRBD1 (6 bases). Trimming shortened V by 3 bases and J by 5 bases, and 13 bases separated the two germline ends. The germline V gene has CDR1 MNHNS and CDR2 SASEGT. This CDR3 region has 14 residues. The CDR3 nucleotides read TGTGCCAGCAGTGATGGGGGCGTCGGTTATGGCTACACCTTC. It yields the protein CASSDGGVGYGYTF.

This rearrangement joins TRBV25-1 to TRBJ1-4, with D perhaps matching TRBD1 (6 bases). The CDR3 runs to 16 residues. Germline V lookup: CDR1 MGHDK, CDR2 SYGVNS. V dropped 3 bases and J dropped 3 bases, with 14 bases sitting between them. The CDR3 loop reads CASSDRQGRPNEKLFF. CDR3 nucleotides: TGTGCCAGCAGTGACCGGCAGGGGCGGCCTAATGAAAAACTGTTTTTT.

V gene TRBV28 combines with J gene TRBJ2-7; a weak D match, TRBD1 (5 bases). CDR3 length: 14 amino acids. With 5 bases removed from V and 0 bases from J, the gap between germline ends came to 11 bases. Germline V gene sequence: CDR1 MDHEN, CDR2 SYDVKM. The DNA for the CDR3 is TGTGCCAGCAGTCCCCGCACAGGCTCCTACGAGCAGTACTTC. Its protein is CASSPRTGSYEQYF.

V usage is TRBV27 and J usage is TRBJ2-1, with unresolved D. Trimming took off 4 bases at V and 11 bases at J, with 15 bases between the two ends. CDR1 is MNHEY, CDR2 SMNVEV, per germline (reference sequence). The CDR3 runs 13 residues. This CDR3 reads CASSYINPPKQFF. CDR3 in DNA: TGTGCCAGCAGTTACATTAACCCCCCGAAGCAGTTCTTC.

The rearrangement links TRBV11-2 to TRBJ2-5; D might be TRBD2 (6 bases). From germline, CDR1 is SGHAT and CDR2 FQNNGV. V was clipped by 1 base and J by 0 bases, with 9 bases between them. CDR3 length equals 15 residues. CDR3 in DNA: TGTGCCAGCAGCTTAGCTGGCGGGAACCAAGAGACCCAGTACTTC. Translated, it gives CASSLAGGNQETQYF.

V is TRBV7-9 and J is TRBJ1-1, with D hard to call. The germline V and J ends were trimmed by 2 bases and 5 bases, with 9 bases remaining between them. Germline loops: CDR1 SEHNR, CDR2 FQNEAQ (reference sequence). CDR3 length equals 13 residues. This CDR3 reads CASSLQVVTEAFF. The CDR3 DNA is TGTGCCAGCAGCTTACAGGTTGTGACTGAAGCTTTCTTT.

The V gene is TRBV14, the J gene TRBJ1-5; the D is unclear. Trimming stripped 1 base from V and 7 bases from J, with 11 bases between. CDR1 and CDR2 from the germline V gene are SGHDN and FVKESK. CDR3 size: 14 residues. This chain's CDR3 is CASSQGGGPQPQHF. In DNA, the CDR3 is TGTGCCAGCAGCCAAGGTGGAGGGCCGCAGCCCCAGCATTTT.